This TCR beta chain came from a study of regulatory T cells in long-lasting Graves disease. Overall study findings and caveats: Persistent disease was characterized by preferential usage of TRBV28, TRBJ1-2 and TRBJ2-5. Only a small sample size was used, which may have cut accuracy. Thyroid tissue went unstudied; only peripheral blood was examined.

Time point meaning: persistent/refractory GD, antithyroid drugs over 5 years with positive TRAb. RNA extracted from PBMCs served as the sequencing template. Unmatched junction bases numbered 4, after V lost 2 bases and J lost 2 bases. The germline gives CDR1 SQVTM, CDR2 ANQGSEA. The CDR3 is 15 residues long. Concerning this clonotype: The antigen is undetermined.

The TCR beta library used iRepertoire HTBI primers with Arm-PCR amplification of CDR3. TCRdb redid the calling of the multiplex PCR reads with MiXCR, one entry per CDR3 protein. The sample records about 290,000 distinct CDR3 sequences, 20% to 25% being singletons. The source is a female donor with Graves disease. Specimen: peripheral blood mononuclear cells (PBMCs), collected when the disease was refractory, from a patient treated with antithyroid drugs. The chain uses TRBV29-1 and TRBJ2-3; 10 positions agree with TRBD2. The DNA for the CDR3 is TGCAGCGTTGAACTAGCGGGAGACATCACAGATACGCAGTATTTT. It encodes CSVELAGDITDTQYF.